The rows below give T cell receptor beta chains drawn from one sample of a study of radiotherapy plus CTLA-4 blockade in lung cancer. The table came from immunoSEQ multiplex PCR; TCRdb's copy has only in-frame clones and leaves some out. The sample has around 40,000 clones; about 70% are singletons. The sequences come from peripheral blood, collected from a patient treated with radiotherapy plus ipilimumab. The origin of the receptors is a human donor with non-small cell lung cancer who had stable disease on radiotherapy plus ipilimumab. Both conserved end residues are part of each CDR3. A D gene is named only where the DNA matches it firmly. A clone size is listed for some rows: how often the clone was seen (once, few, many), or a class if it is expanded.

D gene	CDR3 length	J gene	V gene	clone size	CDR3 protein	CDR3 DNA
.	15	TRBJ1-2	TRBV6-5	.	CASSYSWGGVRGYTF	TGTGCCAGCAGTTACTCTTGGGGAGGGGTACGTGGCTACACCTTC
TRBD1	13	TRBJ1-6	TRBV7-2	few	CASSQQGSSPLHF	TGTGCCAGCAGCCAACAGGGGAGCTCACCCCTCCACTTT
TRBD1	15	TRBJ1-5	TRBV5-8	.	CASSSGQGSNQPQHF	TGTGCCAGCAGCTCCGGACAGGGAAGCAATCAGCCCCAGCATTTT
.	15	TRBJ2-7	TRBV7-9	.	CASSLGGSESYEQYF	TGTGCCAGCAGCTTAGGGGGCAGCGAGAGCTACGAGCAGTACTTC
.	16	TRBJ2-2	TRBV30	.	CAWSRAGPRNTGELFF	TGTGCCTGGAGTCGGGCAGGGCCGAGAAACACCGGGGAGCTGTTTTTT
.	14	TRBJ1-1	TRBV4-1	.	CASSQEAGLTEAFF	TGCGCCAGCAGCCAAGAGGCAGGGCTCACTGAAGCTTTCTTT
TRBD1	16	TRBJ2-1	TRBV18	.	CASSAPRGQGQDEQFF	TGTGCCAGCTCAGCCCCCCGGGGACAGGGCCAGGATGAGCAGTTCTTC
TRBD2	15	TRBJ2-2	TRBV29-1	.	CSVGGGGYVAGELFF	TGCAGCGTTGGTGGGGGGGGGTATGTCGCCGGGGAGCTGTTTTTT
.	18	TRBJ1-4	TRBV11-3	.	CASSLDRWSTAGEGKLFF	TGTGCCAGCAGCTTAGACCGTTGGTCGACAGCTGGGGAAGGAAAACTGTTTTTT
.	15	TRBJ2-1	TRBV2	few	CASSARGRVNNEQFF	TGTGCCAGCAGCGCCCGGGGTCGAGTCAACAATGAGCAGTTCTTC
.	15	TRBJ2-7	TRBV27	.	CASSLAPRGSYEQYF	TGTGCCAGCAGTTTAGCCCCGAGAGGATCCTACGAGCAGTACTTC
.	13	TRBJ1-1	TRBV7-2	.	CASSRAGVPEAFF	TGTGCCAGCAGCAGGGCGGGGGTACCTGAAGCTTTCTTT
TRBD1	15	TRBJ2-3	TRBV27	few	CASSRQGASTDTQYF	TGTGCCAGCAGTCGACAGGGGGCCTCCACAGATACGCAGTATTTT
.	15	TRBJ1-2	TRBV5-6	.	CASRVGPRGAYGYTF	TGTGCCAGCAGGGTCGGGCCTCGGGGGGCCTATGGCTACACCTTC
TRBD1	13	TRBJ1-2	TRBV19	.	CASNPTGDYGYTF	TGTGCCAGTAACCCGACAGGGGACTATGGCTACACCTTC
TRBD1	15	TRBJ1-2	TRBV18	.	CASSVQGTGQFGYTF	TGTGCCAGCTCCGTACAAGGGACAGGACAATTTGGCTACACCTTC